This TCR beta chain came from a study of Graves' ophthalmopathy and Graves' hyperthyroidism. The authors amplified TCR beta CDR3 regions, and they did so from RNA transcripts for repertoire sequencing. The workflow started with a first-round RT-PCR run with HTBI primers and then moved on to a second-round multiplex PCR. From the multiplex PCR reads, TCRdb called clonotypes with MiXCR, one entry per CDR3 protein. Among a few hundred thousand distinct CDR3 sequences listed, 15% to 20% were seen once. There are many counts of this clonotype. Its antigen is undetermined. Lactation, pregnancy, uncontrolled infections and other autoimmune diseases were all grounds for excluding patients. The PBMC fraction was derived from roughly 10 ml of fresh peripheral blood. General study findings and limits: Sensitivity reached roughly 70% and specificity approximately 72% when the model predicted ophthalmopathy progression.

The germline CDR1 and CDR2 sequences are MNHEY and SVGEGT. Trimming stripped 8 bases from V and 3 bases from J, with 11 bases between. This CDR3 comprises 12 residues. This sequence joins TRBV6-2 or TRBV6-3 and TRBJ2-7; TRBD1 is a possible D gene (6 bases). Sequencing was performed on peripheral blood. The source of this sequence is a woman aged 18-30 years with Graves' ophthalmopathy. The CDR3 loop reads CASFSGVYEQYF. The DNA of the CDR3 is TGTGCCAGCTTTTCAGGGGTCTACGAGCAGTACTTC.